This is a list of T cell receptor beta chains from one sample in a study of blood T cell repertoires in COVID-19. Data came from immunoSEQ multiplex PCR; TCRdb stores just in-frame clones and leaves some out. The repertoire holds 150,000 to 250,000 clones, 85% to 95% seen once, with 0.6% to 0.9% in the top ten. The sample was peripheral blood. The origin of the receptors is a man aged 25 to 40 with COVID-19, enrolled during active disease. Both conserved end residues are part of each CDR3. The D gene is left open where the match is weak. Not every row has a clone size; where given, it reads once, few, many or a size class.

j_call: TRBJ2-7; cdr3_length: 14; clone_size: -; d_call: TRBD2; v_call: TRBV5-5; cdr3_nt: TGTGCCAGCAGCTCTTGGGAGGGGCGGGTCGAGCAGTACTTC; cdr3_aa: CASSSWEGRVEQYF
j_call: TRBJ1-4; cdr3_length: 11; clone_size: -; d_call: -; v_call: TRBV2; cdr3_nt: TGTGCCGGCAGGAGAGATGAAAAACTGTTTTTT; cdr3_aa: CAGRRDEKLFF
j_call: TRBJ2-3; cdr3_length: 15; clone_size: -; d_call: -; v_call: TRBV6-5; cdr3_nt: TGTGCCAGCAGGGAGATTAGCGGAAGCACAGATACGCAGTATTTT; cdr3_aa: CASREISGSTDTQYF
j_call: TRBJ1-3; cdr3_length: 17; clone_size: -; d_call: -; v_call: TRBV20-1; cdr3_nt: TGCAGTGCTAGTACACAGGCCCTAACTCGCTCTGGAAACACCATATATTTT; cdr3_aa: CSASTQALTRSGNTIYF
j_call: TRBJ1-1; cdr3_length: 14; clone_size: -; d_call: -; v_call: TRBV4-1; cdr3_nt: TGCGCCAGCAGCTATACTCGGGAGAACACTGAAGCTTTCTTT; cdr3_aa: CASSYTRENTEAFF
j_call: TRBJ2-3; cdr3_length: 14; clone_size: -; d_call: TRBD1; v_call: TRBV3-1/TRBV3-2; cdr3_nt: TGTGCCAGCAGGCCAGGGGGCGCGTCTGATACGCAGTATTTT; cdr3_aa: CASRPGGASDTQYF
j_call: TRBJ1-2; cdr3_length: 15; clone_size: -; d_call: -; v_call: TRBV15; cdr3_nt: TGTGCCACCAGCAGAGATCAAGGCGGGAACTATGGCTACACCTTC; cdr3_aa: CATSRDQGGNYGYTF
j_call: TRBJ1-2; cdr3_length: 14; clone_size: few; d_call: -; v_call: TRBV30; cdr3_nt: TGTGCCTGGAGTGGGGAGGGCACAGGCTATGGCTACACCTTC; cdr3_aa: CAWSGEGTGYGYTF
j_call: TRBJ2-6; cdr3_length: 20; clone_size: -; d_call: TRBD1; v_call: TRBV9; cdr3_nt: TGTGCCAGCAGCGTAGGGACAGGAAGGATACGCCCCTCTGGGGCCAACGTCCTGACTTTC; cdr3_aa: CASSVGTGRIRPSGANVLTF
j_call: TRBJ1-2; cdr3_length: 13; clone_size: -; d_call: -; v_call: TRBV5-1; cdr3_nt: TGCGCCAGCAGCTTGCGAATAACAGAGGGCTACACCTTC; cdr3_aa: CASSLRITEGYTF
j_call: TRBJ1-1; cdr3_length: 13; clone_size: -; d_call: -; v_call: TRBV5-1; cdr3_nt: TGCGCCAGCAGCCGGGATCTTAACACTGAAGCTTTCTTT; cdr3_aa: CASSRDLNTEAFF